Listed below are T cell receptor beta chains from one sample, sequenced in a study of identifying expanded T cells in peripheral blood. Here immunoSEQ multiplex PCR was the method, and the copy in TCRdb shows in-frame clones only, minus some. The table shows tens of thousands of clones, with 70% to 90% occurring only once. Sequenced input: blood. All receptors derive from a person aged 18 to 75 in good health. The CDR3 runs from the conserved cysteine through the conserved F or W. The D gene is left open where the match is weak. Only some rows state a clone size, as once, few, many or a class for expanded clones.

clone size	J gene	D gene	V gene	CDR3 DNA	CDR3 protein
NA	TRBJ2-5	TRBD2	TRBV4-2	TGTGCCAGCAGCCTGACTAGCGGGAGTGGAGAGACCCAGTACTTC	CASSLTSGSGETQYF
NA	TRBJ2-2	NA	TRBV2	TGTGCCAGCAGTGTTAACAGAAGAGGCACCGGGGAGCTGTTTTTT	CASSVNRRGTGELFF
NA	TRBJ2-3	TRBD1	TRBV7-9	TGTGCCAGCAGCTTAGGAACGGGGACAGGGTACACAGATACGCAGTATTTT	CASSLGTGTGYTDTQYF
NA	TRBJ2-7	NA	TRBV23-1	TGCGCCAGCAGTCCCATAAGGGCAGGAAACATCCAACGGGGCTACGAGCAGTACTTC	CASSPIRAGNIQRGYEQYF
NA	TRBJ2-7	NA	TRBV5-1	TGCGCCAGCACCCTTACCCTCCCGGCACTCCCCTCCTACGAGCAGTACTTC	CASTLTLPALPSYEQYF
NA	TRBJ2-7	NA	TRBV6-6	TGTGCCAGCAGTTTGGGACTCTCCTACGAGCAGTACTTC	CASSLGLSYEQYF
few	TRBJ2-1	TRBD1	TRBV7-8	TGTGCCAGCAGACCTCCCGGGACAGAGACCTACAATGAGCAGTTCTTC	CASRPPGTETYNEQFF
NA	TRBJ1-1	NA	TRBV9	TGTGCCAGCAGCGTAGACCCAAGGGGAGGGGAGGACACTGAAGCTTTCTTT	CASSVDPRGGEDTEAFF
NA	TRBJ2-7	TRBD2	TRBV7-2	TGTGCCAGCAGCTTAGGACTAGCGGATCTTAGCTCCTACGAGCAGTACTTC	CASSLGLADLSSYEQYF
NA	TRBJ2-5	NA	TRBV4-2	TGTGCCAGCAGCCAAGGAACAACTCAAGAGACCCAGTACTTC	CASSQGTTQETQYF
NA	TRBJ2-1	NA	TRBV6-4	TGTGCCAGCAGTCCCCTTCCGGGCTCCTACAATGAGCAGTTCTTC	CASSPLPGSYNEQFF
few	TRBJ2-6	NA	TRBV5-1	TGCGCCAGCAACCTTGGACCGGCCTCTGGGGCCAACGTCCTGACTTTC	CASNLGPASGANVLTF
NA	TRBJ2-2	TRBD2	TRBV28	TGTGCCAGCAGCTCCTTGGGTAGCGGGAGGTCCGTTAACACCGGGGAGCTGTTTTTT	CASSSLGSGRSVNTGELFF
NA	TRBJ2-3	NA	TRBV5-4	TGTGCCAGCAGCCTGGACGGGGGAGGAGGCACAGATACGCAGTATTTT	CASSLDGGGGTDTQYF
large	TRBJ2-3	TRBD2	TRBV28	TGTGCCAGCACCGGACTAGCGGGAGTTTTCACAGATACGCAGTATTTT	CASTGLAGVFTDTQYF
few	TRBJ1-2	TRBD1	TRBV4-3	TGCGCCAGCAGCCCGGGGACAGGTGACCTTTCTAACTCTGGCTACACCTTC	CASSPGTGDLSNSGYTF
once	TRBJ2-1	NA	TRBV18	TGTGCCAGCTCACCAAACGTATACAATGAGCAGTTCTTC	CASSPNVYNEQFF
NA	TRBJ2-1	TRBD2	TRBV7-8	TGTGCCAGCAGCTCGAGCGGGAGTGGCTACAATGAGCAGTTCTTC	CASSSSGSGYNEQFF
NA	TRBJ2-3	TRBD2	TRBV15	TGTGCCACCAGCAGAGATAGGGTTAGCGGGTCCACAGATACGCAGTATTTT	CATSRDRVSGSTDTQYF
few	TRBJ2-1	NA	TRBV2	TGTGCCAGCAGTGAGCTGGGGTCCTCCTACAATGAGCAGTTCTTC	CASSELGSSYNEQFF
NA	TRBJ2-2	TRBD1	TRBV5-1	TGCGCCAGCAGTAGAGAACCCGGGACAGGGGGCGGAGGGGAGCTGTTTTTT	CASSREPGTGGGGELFF
NA	TRBJ1-2	TRBD1	TRBV28	TGTGCCAGCAGACCACAGGGGGATTATGGCTACACCTTC	CASRPQGDYGYTF